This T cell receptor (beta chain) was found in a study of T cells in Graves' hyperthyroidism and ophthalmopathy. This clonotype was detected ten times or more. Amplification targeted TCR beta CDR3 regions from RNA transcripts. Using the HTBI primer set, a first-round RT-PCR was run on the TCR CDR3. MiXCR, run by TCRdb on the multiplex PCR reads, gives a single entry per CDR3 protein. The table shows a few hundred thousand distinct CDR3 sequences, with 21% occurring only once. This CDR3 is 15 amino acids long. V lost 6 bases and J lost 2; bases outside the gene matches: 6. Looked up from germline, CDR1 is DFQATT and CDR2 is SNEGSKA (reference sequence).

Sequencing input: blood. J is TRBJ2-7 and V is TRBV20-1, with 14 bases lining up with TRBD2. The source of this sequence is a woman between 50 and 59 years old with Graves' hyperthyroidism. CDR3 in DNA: TGCAGTGCCGACCGACTAGCGGGAGGGGCCTACGAGCAGTACTTC. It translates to CSADRLAGGAYEQYF.